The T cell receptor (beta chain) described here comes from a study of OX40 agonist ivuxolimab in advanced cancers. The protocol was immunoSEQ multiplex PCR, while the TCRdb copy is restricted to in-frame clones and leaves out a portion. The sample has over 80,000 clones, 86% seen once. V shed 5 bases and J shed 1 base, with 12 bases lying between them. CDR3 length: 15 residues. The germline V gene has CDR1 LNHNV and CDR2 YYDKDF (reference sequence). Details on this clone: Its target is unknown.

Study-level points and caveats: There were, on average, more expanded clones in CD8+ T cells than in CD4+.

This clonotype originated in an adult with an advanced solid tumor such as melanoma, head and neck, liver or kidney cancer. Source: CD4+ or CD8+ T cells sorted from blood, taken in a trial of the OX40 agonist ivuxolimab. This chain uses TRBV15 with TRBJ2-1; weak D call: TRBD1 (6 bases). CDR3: CATSVSGVSYNEQFF. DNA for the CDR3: TGTGCCACCAGCGTCTCAGGGGTGTCCTACAATGAGCAGTTCTTC.